These T cell receptor beta chains were read from a single sample in a study of immune heterogeneity within non-small cell lung tumors. TCRdb re-called the multiplex PCR reads with MiXCR, one entry per CDR3 protein. Among some 15,000 distinct CDR3 sequences listed, approximately 30% were seen once. The specimen was lung tumor tissue. These receptors were collected from a woman between 45 and 65 years old with non-small cell lung cancer. CDR3s include the opening cysteine and the closing phenylalanine or tryptophan. Each record gives: D gene, clone size, J gene, V gene, CDR3 DNA, CDR3 protein. D genes are given only for firm matches. Part of the rows lack a size; the others show once, few, many or a class for expanded clones.

TRBD1,-,TRBJ1-2,TRBV28,TGTGCCAGCAGCTGGCCGGGACAGCTTAATAACTATGGCTACACCTTC,CASSWPGQLNNYGYTF
-,many,TRBJ1-2,TRBV19,TGTGCCAGTAGTATACCCCCCTATGGCTACACCTTC,CASSIPPYGYTF
TRBD1,many,TRBJ2-7,TRBV5-1,TGCGCCAGCAGCTTGGCCGGGACAGGGCTCTACGAGCAGTACTTC,CASSLAGTGLYEQYF
TRBD1,few,TRBJ2-7,TRBV6-1,TGTGCCACCCCCCCCGGGACAGGGGATGTGAGACGCGAGCAGTACTTC,CATPPGTGDVRREQYF
TRBD2,many,TRBJ2-1,TRBV30,TGTGCCTGGGGACTAGCGGGAAATGAGCAGTTCTTC,CAWGLAGNEQFF
-,many,TRBJ1-1,TRBV2,TGTGCCAGCGGCCGGGGCCGGGGCACTGAAGCTTTCTTT,CASGRGRGTEAFF
TRBD2,many,TRBJ2-1,TRBV7-9,TGTGCCAGCAGCTTGGGGACTACACCCAAAGATGAGCAGTTCTTC,CASSLGTTPKDEQFF
TRBD2,-,TRBJ2-1,TRBV27,TGTGCCAGCAGCCCTACTAGCGGGAGTACGAGTGAGCAGTTCTTC,CASSPTSGSTSEQFF
TRBD1,-,TRBJ2-7,TRBV4-1,TGCGCCAGCAGCCAATACGGCGAGGGGGCCGGCAGGAGAGAGCAGTACTTC,CASSQYGEGAGRREQYF
-,medium-sized,TRBJ1-6,TRBV20-1,TGCAGTGCTAGAGCCCCAGGCTCCTATAATTCACCCCTCCACTTT,CSARAPGSYNSPLHF
-,medium-sized,TRBJ1-2,TRBV6-5,TGTGCCAGCAGTTACTCGTGGGGAGCTAACTATGGCTACACCTTC,CASSYSWGANYGYTF
-,medium-sized,TRBJ2-3,TRBV20-1,TGCAGTGCTAGAGATGTGAGTCCAGGTACGCAGTATTTT,CSARDVSPGTQYF
-,medium-sized,TRBJ1-1,TRBV28,TGTGCCAGCCAAACAACAGGATACACTGAAGCTTTCTTT,CASQTTGYTEAFF
TRBD1,-,TRBJ1-6,TRBV27,TGTGCCAGCAGCTCACAGACAGGGGCTAATTCACCCCTCCACTTT,CASSSQTGANSPLHF
-,-,TRBJ1-5,TRBV6-1,TGTGCCAGCAGTGAAAACTATAATAGCAATCAGCCCCAGCATTTT,CASSENYNSNQPQHF
-,few,TRBJ1-5,TRBV7-9,TGTGCCATCAGCTTTGCGGTAACAGGTCATCAGCCCCAGCATTTT,CAISFAVTGHQPQHF
-,many,TRBJ2-2,TRBV11-3,TGTGCCAGCAGCCAGCCCTACACCGGGGAGCTGTTTTTT,CASSQPYTGELFF
-,medium-sized,TRBJ1-6,TRBV19,TGTGCCAGTAGTGATAGGGGCCTTCAGCTCCTCCACTTT,CASSDRGLQLLHF
-,many,TRBJ1-5,TRBV19,TGTGCCAGTAGTATAGGACAGATCGGCAATCAGCCCCAGCATTTT,CASSIGQIGNQPQHF
-,medium-sized,TRBJ2-7,TRBV10-3,TGTGCCATCAGAGGGGTGGGCTCCTACGAGCAGTACTTC,CAIRGVGSYEQYF
TRBD1,-,TRBJ2-1,TRBV6-5,TGTGCCAGCAGTTTCCTGGGACAGGGAAGTTACAATGAGCAGTTCTTC,CASSFLGQGSYNEQFF
TRBD2,medium-sized,TRBJ2-1,TRBV7-2,TGTGCCAGCAGCTCAACCGGGACTACTTACAATGAGCAGTTCTTC,CASSSTGTTYNEQFF
TRBD2,many,TRBJ2-1,TRBV12-3/TRBV12-4,TGTGCCAGCAGACCCAAGGGACTAGCGGGAGGTAATGAGCAGTTCTTC,CASRPKGLAGGNEQFF
TRBD1,medium-sized,TRBJ1-1,TRBV29-1,TGCAGCGCCCCGGGGGGGACAGGGTGTTTTGCTTTCTTT,CSAPGGTGCFAFF
TRBD2,medium-sized,TRBJ2-2,TRBV20-1,TGCAGTGCTAGAGATTTAGTCCGGGAGGCGACCGGGGAGCTGTTTTTT,CSARDLVREATGELFF
TRBD2,-,TRBJ2-1,TRBV5-6,TGTGCCAGCAGCTTGGGTGGACTAGCGGGTGCCAATGAGCAGTTCTTC,CASSLGGLAGANEQFF
-,many,TRBJ1-2,TRBV6-1,TGTGCCAGCAGTGTCCAGGGTAACTATGGCTACACCTTC,CASSVQGNYGYTF
-,medium-sized,TRBJ2-3,TRBV7-8,TGTGCCAGCAGCTTAGTACCTGGGATGGGAGTACGGGGAGATACGCAGTATTTT,CASSLVPGMGVRGDTQYF
-,many,TRBJ1-2,TRBV7-6,TGTGCCAGCAGCTTAGAGGCAGGAGCTAACTATGGCTACACCTTC,CASSLEAGANYGYTF
-,few,TRBJ1-2,TRBV5-1,TGCGCCAGCAGCTGGATTATTAACTATGGCTACACCTTC,CASSWIINYGYTF
-,-,TRBJ1-1,TRBV7-3,TGTGCCAGCAGCCTAGAGAACACTGAAGCTTTCTTT,CASSLENTEAFF
TRBD1,-,TRBJ1-2,TRBV24-1,TGTGCCACCAGTGATTACAGGGGCGCGGACTATGACTACACCTTC,CATSDYRGADYDYTF
-,medium-sized,TRBJ2-7,TRBV28,TGTGCCAGCCTCGGGTCAGGGAGCTCCTACGAGCAGTACTTC,CASLGSGSSYEQYF
-,-,TRBJ2-6,TRBV2,TGTGCTAAGGGAGGAGTAACTGGGGCCAACGTCCTGACTTTC,CAKGGVTGANVLTF
-,large,TRBJ2-1,TRBV28,TGTGCCAGCAGTCGGGAGTTGGGAGGCAATGAGCAGTTCTTC,CASSRELGGNEQFF
TRBD1,-,TRBJ1-6,TRBV28,TGTGCCAGCGGGGGGGGACAGGGGAATAATTCACCCCTCCACTTT,CASGGGQGNNSPLHF
-,-,TRBJ2-3,TRBV28,TGTGCCAGCAGTCCAGGGCCAGGAGATACGCAGTATTTT,CASSPGPGDTQYF
TRBD2,many,TRBJ2-1,TRBV5-1,TGCGCCAGCAGCCCTGGGAGGACTAGCGGGGGGGCGGATGAGCAGTTCTTC,CASSPGRTSGGADEQFF
-,-,TRBJ1-3,TRBV28,TGTGCCAGCAAGGTAGCGACGGCTGGAAACACCATATATTTT,CASKVATAGNTIYF
-,few,TRBJ1-4,TRBV2,TGTGCCAGCAGTTGGTCAGGGGCAACTAATGAAAAACTGTTTTTT,CASSWSGATNEKLFF
-,many,TRBJ1-4,TRBV14,TGTGCCAGCAGCAGGAATGAAAAACTGTTTTTT,CASSRNEKLFF
-,many,TRBJ2-3,TRBV27,TGTGCCAGCAGTACGTCAGATACGCAGTATTTT,CASSTSDTQYF
-,medium-sized,TRBJ2-4,TRBV4-1,TGCGCCAGCAGCCTCGTGGGGGAGCGGAACATTCAGTACTTC,CASSLVGERNIQYF
-,few,TRBJ2-1,TRBV6-1,TGTGCCAGCAGGTTCCGGAGCCAATCCTACAATGAGCAGTTCTTC,CASRFRSQSYNEQFF
-,medium-sized,TRBJ1-5,TRBV7-9,TGTGCCAGCAGCAAAGACCCGAACAATCAGCCCCAGCATTTT,CASSKDPNNQPQHF
-,many,TRBJ2-1,TRBV6-1,TGTGCCAGCAGCAGGGGACAACTAGCTGCGGAGCAGTTCTTC,CASSRGQLAAEQFF
TRBD1,-,TRBJ1-5,TRBV19,TGTGCCAGTAGTATACAGACGACAGGGCTGGGTCAGCCCCAGCATTTT,CASSIQTTGLGQPQHF
-,few,TRBJ1-3,TRBV6-1,TGTGCCAGCAGGGGGGACCTTTCTGGAAACACCATATATTTT,CASRGDLSGNTIYF
-,-,TRBJ2-7,TRBV20-1,TGCAGTGCTAGAGATCAGGTCCGATACGACTACGAGCAGTACTTC,CSARDQVRYDYEQYF
TRBD1,many,TRBJ2-2,TRBV7-3,TGTGCCAGCAGTCGGAGCCGGGACAGGAACACCGGGGAGCTGTTTTTT,CASSRSRDRNTGELFF
-,-,TRBJ2-7,TRBV6-1,TGTGCCAGCAGTCCCCTGCGCGAGCAGTACTTC,CASSPLREQYF
-,many,TRBJ1-6,TRBV10-1,TGCGCCAGCAGGGGAGGAGGGATTGATTCACCCCTCCACTTT,CASRGGGIDSPLHF
TRBD1,-,TRBJ1-3,TRBV20-1,TGCAGTGCCCCAGGACAGGGAGAAAAAGCGGGAAACACCATATATTTT,CSAPGQGEKAGNTIYF